The clone carrying this T cell receptor beta chain was observed a handful of times. Its antigen remains unknown. Other nucleotide sequences from this sample produce the same CDR3. One heparinised draw, averaging around 0.12 L, was taken per donor. The data are from a study of beta chain features in type 1 diabetes. General study findings and limits: Shortening of TCRB CDR3s, moderate but significant, appeared in all four CD4+ subsets of Type 1 diabetes patients.

The investigators reverse transcribed all of the isolated RNA, so they sequenced expressed TCRB transcripts. Repertoires were generated with immunoSEQ multiplex PCR, while TCRdb's copy carries only in-frame clones and drops some. Of fewer than 350,000 clones listed, about 15% are singletons. The receptor's source is a man between 18 and 29 years old with type 1 diabetes. Sequencing was done on a sample of naive CD4+ T cells from blood.

The CDR3 region is CASSLPSGGSTDTQYF. As DNA, the CDR3 is TGCGCCAGCAGCTTACCTAGCGGGGGAAGCACAGATACGCAGTATTTT. The chain uses TRBV5-1 and TRBJ2-3; 10 bases match TRBD2. The V segment lost 2 bases and the J segment 0 bases; nucleotides outside the gene matches: 3. CDR1 and CDR2 (germline): SGHRS, YFSETQ. This CDR3 spans 16 amino acids.